The sequence of this T cell receptor beta chain was determined in a study of blood T cell repertoires in COVID-19. Study details: Spain, Italy and the United States supplied samples that represented acute and convalescent COVID-19.

CDR1 SGHRS and CDR2 YFSETQ come from the germline V gene. The CDR3 loop spans 16 amino acids. V was pared by 3 bases and J by 5 bases, with 10 bases of the junction left unmatched. Study processing details: Amplifying reference gene primers gave estimates of nucleated cell counts. Method: immunoSEQ multiplex PCR; TCRdb's copy keeps in-frame clones and lacks some. Clone size and V and J calls were adopted from that table, with D and trimming inferred from the DNA. Of 50,000 to 70,000 clones listed, 65% to 85% are singletons. Sequenced material: peripheral blood. This sequence joins TRBV5-1 and TRBJ2-1, with TRBD1 identical over 8 bases. This sequence was found in a man aged 55 to 70 with acute or convalescent COVID-19. This chain's CDR3 is CASSSTPGQVNNEQFF. CDR3 nucleotide sequence: TGCGCCAGCAGCTCAACCCCGGGACAGGTCAACAATGAGCAGTTCTTC. The variable domain in full, with the rest retrieved from reference TRBV5-1 and TRBJ2-1, is KAGVTQTPRYLIKTRGQQVTLSCSPISGHRSVSWYQQTPGQGLQFLFEYFSETQRNKGNFPGRFSGRQFSNSRSEMNVSTLELGDSALYLCASSSTPGQVNNEQFFGPGTRLTVL.